The 27 T cell receptor beta chains presented below share a single source sample, sequenced in a study of T cell changes during pregnancy in multiple sclerosis. The repertoire was sequenced with immunoSEQ multiplex PCR; TCRdb's copy has only in-frame clones and lacks some. Counted here are around 26,000 clones, 86% occurring once; the ten biggest clones make up less than 15%. Material: CD8+ T cells from peripheral blood mononuclear cells, obtained in the first trimester of pregnancy. Receptor source: a female donor in good health, enrolled as a control in a pregnancy study.

The rearrangement uses TRBV5-8 and TRBJ1-1; 8 positions agree with TRBD1. Germline V gene lookup returns CDR1 SGHTS and CDR2 YDEGEE. The CDR3 runs 13 residues. V lost 6 bases, J lost 5 bases, and 6 bases stayed unmatched. DNA of the CDR3: TGTGCCAGCAAATCCAGGGGGCATACTGAAGCTTTCTTT. It yields the protein CASKSRGHTEAFF.

V and J are TRBV19 and TRBJ2-3; TRBD1 is a possible D gene (6 bases). V was pared by 5 bases and J by 0 bases, with 12 bases between. CDR3 size: 15 residues. Per germline, CDR1 LNHDA and CDR2 SQIVND (reference sequence). The CDR3 DNA reads as TGTGCCAGTAGTCTATTGGACAGTAGCACAGATACGCAGTATTTT. It encodes CASSLLDSSTDTQYF.

By share, this clone counts as medium-sized. This chain joins TRBV28 and TRBJ2-6, with 7 bases that match TRBD1. The CDR3 loop spans 21 amino acids. The germline gives CDR1 MDHEN, CDR2 SYDVKM. J gave up 0 bases and V 9 bases, and 23 bases lay outside the gene matches. CDR3 in DNA: TGTGCCAGAACAAGGGACAGCGACCTGATCTTTGAAAGCTCTGGGGCCAACGTCCTGACTTTC. This sequence encodes CARTRDSDLIFESSGANVLTF.

The sample holds one count of this clone. The chain employs TRBV6-1 and TRBJ2-7; TRBD1 matches 7 bases. This CDR3 contains 14 residues. The germline V gene has CDR1 MNHNS and CDR2 SASEGT. After removal of 3 bases from V and 2 bases from J, the junction contained 4 bases not matched to a gene. This CDR3 is CASSDPGQTYEQYF. The CDR3 DNA is TGTGCCAGCAGTGATCCGGGACAGACCTACGAGCAGTACTTC.

The CDR3 loop is CASSPLGTEGVEQYF. The CDR3 coding sequence is TGTGCCAGCAGCCCCCTTGGGACAGAAGGGGTCGAGCAGTACTTC. This chain joins TRBV28 and TRBJ2-7, with 7 bases identical to TRBD1. The germline CDR1 and CDR2 sequences are MDHEN and SYDVKM. V shed 6 bases, J shed 6 bases, and the junction held 14 bases outside the gene matches. The CDR3 length is 15 residues.

The chain employs TRBV13 and TRBJ2-3, with 15 bases fitting TRBD2. V lost 3 bases, J lost 3 bases, and 1 base stayed unmatched. Looked up from germline, CDR1 is PRHDT and CDR2 is FYEKMQ (reference sequence). The CDR3 spans 16 residues. The CDR3 loop is CASSFGTSGGTDTQYF. CDR3 nucleotides: TGTGCCAGCAGCTTCGGGACTAGCGGGGGGACAGATACGCAGTATTTT.

Points on this clone: A far larger clone is one base from this, pointing to a likely read error. The chain recombines TRBV25-1 with TRBJ2-3, with 12 bases identical to TRBD2. There are 15 residues in the CDR3. Germline V CDR1 and CDR2: MGHDK, SYGVNS. The trim removed 2 bases at V and 5 bases at J, leaving 2 bases unmatched. The CDR3 DNA follows: TGTGCCAGCAGTGAACTAGCGGGGGGGCAAGATACGCAGTATTTT. It codes for CASSELAGGQDTQYF.

This clone was observed a handful of times. V is TRBV6-5 and J is TRBJ1-2; D gene uncertain. Deletions cut 5 bases from V and 8 bases from J, with 12 bases between. This CDR3 spans 12 amino acids. Germline assignment: CDR1 MNHEY and CDR2 SVGAGI. The CDR3 nucleotides read TGTGCCAGCAGTCCTAGTACTGGCGGCTACACCTTC. It is translated as CASSPSTGGYTF.

The chain is built from TRBV29-1 and TRBJ2-7; D might be TRBD2 (5 bases). CDR3 length: 13 amino acids. V shed 4 bases and J shed 0 bases, with 10 bases lying between them. Looked up from germline, CDR1 is SQVTM and CDR2 is ANQGSEA. The CDR3 region is CSVVSGSSYEQYF. In DNA form, the CDR3 reads TGCAGCGTTGTGTCGGGAAGCTCCTACGAGCAGTACTTC.

The chain employs TRBV7-2 and TRBJ2-1; 8 bases match TRBD1. CDR1 and CDR2 from the germline V gene are SGHTA and FQGNSA. The CDR3 spans 14 residues. V dropped 3 bases and J dropped 6; count of bases not matched to a gene: 4. DNA of the CDR3: TGTGCCAGCAGCTTCGGGACAGGATTCAATGAGCAGTTCTTC. Amino acids: CASSFGTGFNEQFF.

This chain links TRBV7-2 with TRBJ2-1; a weak D match, TRBD2 (6 bases). This CDR3 comprises 16 residues. Trimming removed 2 bases from V and 5 bases from J, with 16 bases in between. Germline assignment: CDR1 SGHTA and CDR2 FQGNSA. The CDR3 reads CASSLLAGTPDNEQFF. CDR3 bases: TGTGCCAGCAGCTTACTGGCGGGGACGCCTGACAATGAGCAGTTCTTC.

The chain couples TRBV9 to TRBJ2-3; D unclear. Germline loops: CDR1 SGDLS, CDR2 YYNGEE. CDR3 size: 14 residues. Trimming stripped 0 bases from V and 5 bases from J, with 10 bases between. As DNA, the CDR3 is TGTGCCAGCAGCGTAGATATGGGCATAGATACGCAGTATTTT. It is translated as CASSVDMGIDTQYF.

The chain joins TRBV7-8 to TRBJ1-1; TRBD1 matches at 8 bases. The CDR3 has 16 residues. V lost 1 base and J lost 3; bases outside the gene matches: 7. The germline gives CDR1 SGHVS, CDR2 FQNEAQ. The CDR3, as DNA: TGTGCCAGCAGCTTAGGGTCCAGGGGGCGAGACACTGAAGCTTTCTTT. Its translation is CASSLGSRGRDTEAFF.

The rearrangement joins TRBV5-1 to TRBJ2-3; D is possibly TRBD1 (6 bases). The ends were cut back, 4 bases at V and 3 bases at J, with 15 bases in the middle. Germline CDR1 reads SGHRS; CDR2 reads YFSETQ. There are 15 residues in the CDR3. The CDR3 protein is CASSLLWTETDTQYF. In nucleotides, the CDR3 is TGCGCCAGCAGCCTATTATGGACAGAGACAGATACGCAGTATTTT.

J is TRBJ1-5 and V is TRBV28; 9 bases match TRBD1. The germline CDR1 and CDR2 sequences are MDHEN and SYDVKM. J was trimmed by 6 bases and V by 3 bases; bases with no gene match: 3. The CDR3 runs 14 residues. The CDR3 sequence is CASSFLQGAQPQHF. For the CDR3, the DNA is TGTGCCAGCAGTTTTCTACAGGGGGCTCAGCCCCAGCATTTT.

The CDR3 nucleotides read TGCGCCAGCAGCCAAGTAGGACAGGGGAGGGCCGGGGAGCTGTTTTTT. It translates to CASSQVGQGRAGELFF. J is TRBJ2-2 and V is TRBV4-1; 9 bases fit TRBD1. The CDR3 runs 16 residues. V lost 1 base and J lost 6; bases outside the gene matches: 6. Germline CDR1 is MGHRA and CDR2 is YSYEKL.

A single count supports this clone. The CDR3 DNA sequence: TGTGCCAGCAGCTTGGGAAGGGACATGGTGCCTGAAGCTTTCTTT. Protein sequence: CASSLGRDMVPEAFF. The rearrangement uses TRBV5-5 and TRBJ1-1, with D possibly being TRBD1 (6 bases). Germline assignment: CDR1 SGHKS and CDR2 YYEKEE (reference sequence). V lost 0 bases and J lost 6, with 15 bases in between. The length of the CDR3 is 15 residues.

The rearrangement uses TRBV4-3 and TRBJ2-7, with D perhaps TRBD1 (6 bases). Per germline, CDR1 LGHNA and CDR2 YSLEER. Trimming stripped 5 bases from V and 5 bases from J, with 19 bases between. CDR3 length: 15 amino acids. CDR3 sequence reads: CASSRGAGEYHEQYF. The CDR3 DNA follows: TGCGCCAGCAGCAGAGGGGCAGGGGAGTATCACGAGCAGTACTTC.

The rearrangement links TRBV28 to TRBJ1-5; TRBD1 matches at 9 bases. The CDR3 has 18 residues. Germline CDR1 reads MDHEN; CDR2 reads SYDVKM. The trim removed 6 bases at V and 0 bases at J, leaving 12 bases unmatched. CDR3 in DNA: TGTGCCAGCAGGCGAGTGGGACAGGGAACTTATAGCAATCAGCCCCAGCATTTT. This encodes CASRRVGQGTYSNQPQHF.

As concerns this clone: This may be a read error, as it is one base from a much larger clone. The chain's CDR3 is CASSGTSGSTDTQYF. The CDR3 region has the DNA TGTGCCAGCAGTGGGACTAGCGGAAGCACAGATACGCAGTATTTT. The J gene is TRBJ2-3, the V gene TRBV2; TRBD2 aligns across 10 bases. Germline lookup yields CDR1 SNHLY and CDR2 FYNNEI. Trimming cost V 4 bases and J 0 bases; bases outside gene matches: 1. The CDR3 consists of 15 residues.

The J gene is TRBJ2-5, the V gene TRBV5-1; no definite D call. CDR1 is SGHRS, CDR2 YFSETQ, per germline. The germline V and J ends were trimmed by 0 bases and 5 bases, with 8 bases remaining between them. The CDR3 runs 13 residues. CDR3 bases: TGCGCCAGCAGCTTGGCGGGTGGGGAGACCCAGTACTTC. Translation gives CASSLAGGETQYF.

This chain uses TRBV4-1 with TRBJ2-7; D gene ambiguous. This CDR3 region has 14 residues. Trimming cost V 1 base and J 4 bases, with 11 bases left between them. Looked up from germline, CDR1 is MGHRA and CDR2 is YSYEKL. The CDR3 is CASSQASPVYEQYF. CDR3 sequence (DNA): TGCGCCAGCAGCCAAGCCTCCCCAGTGTACGAGCAGTACTTC.

J is TRBJ2-1 and V is TRBV15; 7 nucleotides align to TRBD2. Germline loops: CDR1 LNHNV, CDR2 YYDKDF (reference sequence). J gave up 0 bases and V 5 bases, and 10 bases lay outside the gene matches. The length of the CDR3 is 17 residues. The CDR3 nucleotides are TGTGCCACCAGCGGCAATACGGGCGGGGGCTCCTACAATGAGCAGTTCTTC. Residues: CATSGNTGGGSYNEQFF.

The chain recombines TRBV5-1 with TRBJ2-5; D ambiguous. The J call could be wrong; TRBJ2-7 is a better fit for the DNA end. The germline V gene encodes CDR1 SGHRS and CDR2 YFSETQ. There are 11 residues in the CDR3. CDR3 region: CASSLGYEQYF. DNA for the CDR3: TGCGCCAGCAGCTTGGGGTACGAGCAGTACTTC.

V is TRBV15 and J is TRBJ2-3; 9 bases match TRBD2. The V gene end was trimmed by 0 bases and the J gene end by 1 base; junction bases not matched to a gene: 17. The germline CDR1 and CDR2 sequences are LNHNV and YYDKDF (reference sequence). This CDR3 has 21 residues. The CDR3 bases are TGTGCCACCAGCAGAGATCCGGCTAGCGGGGCCCTAAGGGATGGCACAGATACGCAGTATTTT. Amino acid sequence: CATSRDPASGALRDGTDTQYF.

The rearrangement uses TRBV19 and TRBJ1-1; TRBD1 aligns across 7 bases. Germline loops: CDR1 LNHDA, CDR2 SQIVND (reference sequence). The CDR3 sequence is 16 residues long. V lost 7 bases, J lost 3 bases, and 14 bases stayed unmatched. The CDR3 region is CASNLRQGKGDTEAFF. For the CDR3, the DNA is TGTGCCAGTAACTTACGACAGGGTAAAGGGGACACTGAAGCTTTCTTT.

Only one count was recorded for this clone. V usage is TRBV19 and J usage is TRBJ2-5; 10 nucleotides align to TRBD2. After removal of 5 bases from V and 3 bases from J, the junction contained 6 bases not matched to a gene. The CDR3 sequence is 15 residues long. Germline V lookup: CDR1 LNHDA, CDR2 SQIVND (reference sequence). Written as DNA, the CDR3 is TGTGCCAGTAGTCCTACTAGCGGGGTGGAAGAGACCCAGTACTTC. Protein product: CASSPTSGVEETQYF.